The 27 T cell receptor beta chains below all came from one sample that was sequenced in a study of T cells expressing NK-cell markers. TCRdb reprocessed the 5' RACE reads, keeping one entry per CDR3 protein, no DNA. This sample's table reports roughly 180,000 distinct CDR3 sequences. The specimen was blood T cells: a sorted CD56 or NKG2C T cell subset, CD4+ or CD8+ T cells, or bulk PBMC T cells (not recorded which). All receptors come from a man aged 18-75 years in good health.

This chain joins TRBV2 and TRBJ2-3. CDR1 is SNHLY, CDR2 FYNNEI, per germline. This CDR3 has 15 residues. The CDR3 region is CASSEFRGSTDTQYF. The full variable domain, rest sourced from reference TRBV2 and TRBJ2-3, is EPEVTQTPSHQVTQMGQEVILRCVPISNHLYFYWYRQILGQKVEFLVSFYNNEISEKSEIFDDQFSVERPDGSNFTLKIRSTKLEDSAMYFCASSEFRGSTDTQYFGPGTRLTVL.

The chain uses TRBV6-1 and TRBJ2-7; TCRdb gives TRBD1 as the D gene, but with no DNA this cannot be confirmed. The CDR3 is 15 residues long. Looked up from germline, CDR1 is MNHNS and CDR2 is SASEGT. The CDR3 reads CASSPGTGFPYEQYF.

The V gene is TRBV3-1, the J gene TRBJ1-2; there is no DNA to check the TCRdb D call of TRBD1. CDR1 is LGHDT and CDR2 is YNNKEL in the germline V gene (reference sequence). This CDR3 has 15 amino acids. CDR3: CASSFGQGALYGYTF.

The genes are TRBV20-1 and TRBJ2-5. Germline V gives CDR1 DFQATT, CDR2 SNEGSKA (reference sequence). The CDR3 is 15 residues long. CDR3 region: CSAVPWENGVMTQYF.

J is TRBJ2-5 and V is TRBV7-9; absent DNA, TCRdb's TRBD1 call cannot be checked. Germline CDR1 is SEHNR and CDR2 is FQNEAQ (reference sequence). The length of the CDR3 is 16 residues. CDR3: CASSPWDRGLEETQYF.

V and J are TRBV4-1 and TRBJ2-5; the D call of TRBD1 rests on TCRdb alone, since no DNA is present to check it. The CDR3 totals 15 residues. Germline CDR1 is MGHRA and CDR2 is YSYEKL. CDR3 residues: CASSQEDRELETQYF.

The chain combines TRBV20-1 with TRBJ2-3; the TCRdb call, TRBD2, lacks DNA for checking. Per the germline V gene, CDR1 is DFQATT and CDR2 is SNEGSKA (reference sequence). This CDR3 has 16 residues. CDR3 protein: CSAGTSGVTYTDTQYF.

This chain connects TRBV19 to TRBJ2-1; TCRdb lists TRBD2, though no DNA is available to test this call. CDR3 size: 16 residues. Germline CDR1 is LNHDA and CDR2 is SQIVND (reference sequence). This CDR3 reads CRPGENRLAGNNEQFF.

The rearrangement links TRBV11-2 to TRBJ2-5. Per the germline V gene, CDR1 is SGHAT and CDR2 is FQNNGV. This CDR3 region has 11 residues. The CDR3 loop reads CASRVVETQYF.

This chain joins TRBV29-1 and TRBJ1-3; without DNA, the TCRdb call of TRBD1 cannot be checked. CDR3 length: 17 residues. Germline CDR1 is SQVTM and CDR2 is ANQGSEA. CDR3 loop: CSVEEWGQGSSGNTIYF.

The gene calls are TRBV6-1 and TRBJ2-2. Germline CDR1 is MNHNS and CDR2 is SASEGT. The length of the CDR3 is 13 residues. CDR3 sequence: CASSTHEDGELFF.

The chain joins TRBV7-9 to TRBJ2-1; without DNA, the TCRdb call of TRBD1 cannot be checked. Germline CDR1 reads SEHNR; CDR2 reads FQNEAQ (reference sequence). The CDR3 has 13 amino acids. This CDR3 is CASLDRELREQFF. Variable domain in full (rest from reference TRBV7-9 and TRBJ2-1): DTGVSQNPRHKITKRGQNVTFRCDPISEHNRLYWYRQTLGQGPEFLTYFQNEAQLEKSRLLSDRFSAERPKGSFSTLEIQRTEQGDSAMYLCASLDRELREQFFGPGTRLTVL.

The gene calls are TRBV13 and TRBJ2-1; TCRdb selects TRBD1, and the lack of DNA leaves this call unchecked. Germline V CDR1 and CDR2: PRHDT, FYEKMQ (reference sequence). CDR3 length: 15 residues. The CDR3 protein is CASSRPGGENNEQFF.

V is TRBV4-1 and J is TRBJ1-5. Per germline, CDR1 MGHRA and CDR2 YSYEKL. The CDR3 is made up of 12 amino acids. The CDR3 loop reads CASGHIDQPQHF.

This chain uses TRBV7-9 with TRBJ1-1; the TCRdb call, TRBD1, lacks DNA for checking. The CDR3 contains 16 residues. Germline V lookup: CDR1 SEHNR, CDR2 FQNEAQ (reference sequence). The CDR3 loop is CASSWGTDSSNTEAFF.

This chain uses TRBV6-2 or TRBV6-3 with TRBJ2-7; lacking DNA, the TRBD1 call made by TCRdb goes unchecked. Per the germline V gene, CDR1 is MNHEY and CDR2 is SVGEGT. This CDR3 region has 12 residues. This CDR3 is CASSYWGNEQYF.

J is TRBJ2-7 and V is TRBV6-1; TCRdb designates TRBD2, a call that cannot be tested without DNA. The CDR3 covers 15 residues. Germline V gene lookup returns CDR1 MNHNS and CDR2 SASEGT. CDR3 region: CASTDGVGGGYEQYF.

The CDR3 sequence: CASSQRYSGGTDTQYF. This chain connects TRBV12-3 or TRBV12-4 to TRBJ2-3. This CDR3 has 16 residues.

The V and J genes are TRBV25-1 and TRBJ1-5; TCRdb's assignment of TRBD1 cannot be checked, as there is no DNA. The CDR3 extends over 14 amino acids. Per germline, CDR1 MGHDK and CDR2 SYGVNS. CDR3 sequence: CASSDPGHNQPQHF.

This CDR3 is CASSVARVNTGELFF. The rearrangement links TRBV9 to TRBJ2-2; without DNA, the TCRdb call of TRBD1 cannot be checked. The CDR3 spans 15 residues. Germline values: CDR1 SGDLS, CDR2 YYNGEE.

V gene TRBV28 combines with J gene TRBJ2-7; with no DNA, the TCRdb D assignment of TRBD2 cannot be verified. This CDR3 is built from 15 residues. Germline lookup yields CDR1 MDHEN and CDR2 SYDVKM. The CDR3 loop is CASSRLAEALYEQYF. Drawing the rest from reference TRBV28 and TRBJ2-7, the complete variable domain is DVKVTQSSRYLVKRTGEKVFLECVQDMDHENMFWYRQDPGLGLRLIYFSYDVKMKEKGDIPEGYSVSREKKERFSLILESASTNQTSMYLCASSRLAEALYEQYFGPGTRLTVT.

The rearrangement joins TRBV2 to TRBJ1-5. The germline V gene has CDR1 SNHLY and CDR2 FYNNEI. The CDR3 totals 14 residues. This chain's CDR3 is CASSVAGHYQPQHF.

The chain has TRBV29-1 and TRBJ2-7; no DNA is available, so the TRBD2 call from TCRdb remains unchecked. Germline loops: CDR1 SQVTM, CDR2 ANQGSEA. The CDR3 totals 16 residues. This CDR3 is CSVPGWTSGVYYEQYF.

The J gene is TRBJ2-1, the V gene TRBV20-1. The CDR3 consists of 13 residues. CDR1 and CDR2 (germline): DFQATT, SNEGSKA (reference sequence). CDR3 protein: CSARGTAKDEQFF.

The chain couples TRBV2 to TRBJ2-7; the D call from TCRdb, TRBD1, cannot be confirmed without DNA. The length of the CDR3 is 14 residues. Per germline, CDR1 SNHLY and CDR2 FYNNEI. CDR3 residues: CASSPTGGWYEQYF.

The chain couples TRBV6-5 to TRBJ2-1; TCRdb designates TRBD2, a call that cannot be tested without DNA. This CDR3 region has 15 residues. Germline V gene data show CDR1 as MNHEY and CDR2 as SVGAGI. The CDR3 here is CASSYSAGGLNEQFF.

The gene calls are TRBV6-5 and TRBJ2-3; the TRBD2 assignment by TCRdb is unverifiable without DNA. Germline lookup yields CDR1 MNHEY and CDR2 SVGAGI. The CDR3 sequence is 18 residues long. CDR3 protein: CASSYSPAGGQYTDTQYF.